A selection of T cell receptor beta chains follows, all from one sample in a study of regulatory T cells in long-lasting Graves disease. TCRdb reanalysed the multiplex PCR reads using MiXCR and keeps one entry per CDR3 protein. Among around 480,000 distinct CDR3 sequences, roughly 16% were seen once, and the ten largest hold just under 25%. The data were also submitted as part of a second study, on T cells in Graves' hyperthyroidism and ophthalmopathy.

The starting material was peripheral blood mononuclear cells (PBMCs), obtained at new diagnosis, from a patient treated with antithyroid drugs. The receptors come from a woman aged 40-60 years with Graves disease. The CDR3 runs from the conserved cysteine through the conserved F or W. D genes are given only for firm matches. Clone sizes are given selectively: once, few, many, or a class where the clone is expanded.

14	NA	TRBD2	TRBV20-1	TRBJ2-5	CSATDSGGGETQYF	TGCAGTGCTACAGATAGCGGGGGTGGCGAGACCCAGTACTTC
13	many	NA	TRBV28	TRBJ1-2	CASSLEQYYGYTF	TGTGCCAGCAGTTTGGAACAATACTATGGCTACACCTTC
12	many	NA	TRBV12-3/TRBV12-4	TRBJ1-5	CASSLNLMPQHF	TGTGCCAGCAGCCTGAACTTGATGCCCCAGCATTTT
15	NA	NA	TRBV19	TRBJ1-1	CASIEGRLMNTEAFF	TGTGCCAGTATAGAGGGACGGTTAATGAACACTGAAGCTTTCTTT
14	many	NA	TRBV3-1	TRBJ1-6	CASSQASWRSPLHF	TGTGCCAGCAGCCAAGCGTCCTGGCGTTCACCCCTCCACTTT
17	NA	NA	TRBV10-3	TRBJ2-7	CAISELYTGDGTYEQYF	TGTGCCATCAGTGAGTTGTATACCGGAGACGGAACCTACGAGCAGTACTTC
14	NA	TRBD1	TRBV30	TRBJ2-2	CAWIRGPNTGELFF	TGTGCCTGGATTAGGGGGCCTAACACCGGGGAGCTGTTTTTT
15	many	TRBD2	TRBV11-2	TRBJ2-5	CASRPVRGVPETQYF	TGTGCCAGCAGGCCCGTGCGGGGGGTCCCAGAGACCCAGTACTTC
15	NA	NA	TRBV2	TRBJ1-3	CASTRTWQTGSTIYF	TGTGCCAGCACCCGAACTTGGCAAACTGGAAGCACCATATATTTT
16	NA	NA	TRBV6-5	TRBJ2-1	CASSYEPGGSRNEQFF	TGTGCCAGCAGTTACGAACCGGGGGGCTCCCGCAATGAGCAGTTCTTC
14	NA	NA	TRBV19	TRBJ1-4	CASSIGATNEKLFF	TGTGCCAGTAGTATAGGTGCAACTAATGAAAAACTGTTTTTT
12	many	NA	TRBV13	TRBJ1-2	CASSLSYYGYTF	TGTGCCAGCAGCTTAAGTTATTATGGCTACACCTTC
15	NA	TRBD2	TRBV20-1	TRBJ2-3	CSARDNSGGSDTQYF	TGCAGTGCTAGAGATAACAGCGGGGGTTCCGATACGCAGTATTTT
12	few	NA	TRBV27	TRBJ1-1	CASRALAGEAFF	TGTGCCAGCAGGGCACTAGCGGGAGAAGCTTTCTTT
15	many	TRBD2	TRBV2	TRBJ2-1	CASRVTSGAYNEQFF	TGTGCCAGCAGGGTAACTAGCGGGGCCTACAATGAGCAGTTCTTC
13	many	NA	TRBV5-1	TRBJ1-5	CASRVDISQPQHF	TGCGCCAGCAGGGTCGACATTTCTCAGCCCCAGCATTTT
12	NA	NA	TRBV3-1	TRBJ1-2	CASSSDIRGYTF	TGTGCCAGCAGCTCCGACATTAGGGGCTACACCTTC
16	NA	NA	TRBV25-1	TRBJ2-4	CASSESPGQGSNIQYF	TGTGCCAGCAGTGAATCTCCGGGCCAAGGGTCAAACATTCAGTACTTC
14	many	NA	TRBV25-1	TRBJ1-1	CASEGHGRNTEAFF	TGTGCCAGCGAGGGGCACGGGAGGAACACTGAAGCTTTCTTT
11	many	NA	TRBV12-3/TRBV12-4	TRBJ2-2	CASVEAGELFF	TGTGCCAGCGTGGAGGCCGGGGAGCTGTTTTTT
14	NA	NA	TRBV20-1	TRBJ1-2	CSARDSGGASGYTF	TGCAGTGCTAGAGATAGCGGGGGGGCAAGTGGCTACACCTTC
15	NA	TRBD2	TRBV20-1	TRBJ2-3	CSALGLAGAPDTQYF	TGCAGTGCCCTGGGCCTAGCGGGGGCTCCAGATACGCAGTATTTT
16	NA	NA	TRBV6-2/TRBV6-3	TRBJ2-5	CASSVVNGGPGETQYF	TGTGCCAGCAGTGTAGTGAACGGGGGGCCGGGAGAGACCCAGTACTTC
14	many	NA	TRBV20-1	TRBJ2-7	CSARGGLALYEQYF	TGCAGTGCTAGGGGGGGTCTAGCTCTCTACGAGCAGTACTTC
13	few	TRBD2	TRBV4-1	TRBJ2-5	CASSQVAGVTQYF	TGCGCCAGCAGCCAAGTTGCGGGGGTGACCCAGTACTTC
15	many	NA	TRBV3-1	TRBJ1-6	CASSQVQGENSPLHF	TGTGCCAGCAGCCAAGTACAGGGTGAGAATTCACCCCTCCACTTT
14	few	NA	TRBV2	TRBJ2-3	CASSDQGRPDTQYF	TGTGCCAGCAGTGATCAGGGGCGTCCAGATACGCAGTATTTT
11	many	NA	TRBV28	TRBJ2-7	CASSSPLEQYF	TGTGCCAGCAGTTCCCCCCTCGAGCAGTACTTC
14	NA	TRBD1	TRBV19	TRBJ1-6	CASSMQGGNSPLHF	TGTGCCAGTAGTATGCAGGGGGGTAATTCACCCCTCCACTTT
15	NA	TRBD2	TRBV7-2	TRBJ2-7	CASSLVSGGAHEQYF	TGTGCCAGCAGCTTAGTGAGCGGGGGGGCCCACGAGCAGTACTTC
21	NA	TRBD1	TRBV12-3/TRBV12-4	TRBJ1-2	CASSSASGGRDRGGRGYGYTF	TGTGCCAGCAGTTCCGCCTCTGGGGGCCGGGACAGGGGAGGAAGGGGCTATGGCTACACCTTC
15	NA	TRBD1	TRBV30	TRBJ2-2	CAWSLGQGVAGELFF	TGTGCCTGGAGTTTGGGACAGGGTGTCGCCGGGGAGCTGTTTTTT
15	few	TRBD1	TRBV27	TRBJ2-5	CASSRGRGRQETQYF	TGTGCCAGCAGTCGGGGCAGGGGGCGGCAAGAGACCCAGTACTTC
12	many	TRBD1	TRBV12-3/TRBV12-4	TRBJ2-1	CASSPDRVEQFF	TGTGCCAGCAGTCCCGACAGGGTTGAGCAGTTCTTC
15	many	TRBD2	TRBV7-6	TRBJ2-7	CASSFSLSGGDEQYF	TGTGCCAGCAGCTTCTCCCTTAGCGGGGGAGACGAGCAGTACTTC
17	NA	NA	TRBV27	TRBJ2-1	CASSRVTSSGSYNEQFF	TGTGCCAGCAGTCGAGTGACTTCTTCCGGCTCCTACAATGAGCAGTTCTTC
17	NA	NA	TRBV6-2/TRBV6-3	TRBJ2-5	CASSYSGLGPRIETQYF	TGTGCCAGCAGTTACTCGGGGCTGGGGCCCCGTATTGAGACCCAGTACTTC
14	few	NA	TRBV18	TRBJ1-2	CASSPNSQDYGYTF	TGTGCCAGCTCACCAAACAGTCAGGACTATGGCTACACCTTC